Listed below are T cell receptor beta chains from one sample, sequenced in a study of cytomegalovirus exposure and HLA in healthy donors. Measured with immunoSEQ multiplex PCR; TCRdb has only the in-frame clones, and not every one. The sample spans 180,000 or so clones; the ten largest clones claim roughly 0.7%. Sample: PBMCs. These receptors were taken from a boy between 10 and 17 years old in good health and CMV-seronegative. Each CDR3 is given with its conserved first and last residue. A D gene is named only where the DNA matches it firmly.

CATSGRFTEAFF	TGTGCCACCTCCGGGAGGTTCACTGAAGCTTTCTTT	TRBV5-4	TRBJ1-1	NA
CASSLPWDRVRQPQHF	TGCGCCAGCAGCTTGCCCTGGGACAGGGTGAGACAGCCCCAGCATTTT	TRBV5-1	TRBJ1-5	TRBD1
CASSQDYRGSNYEQYF	TGCGCCAGCAGCCAAGATTACAGGGGTTCCAACTACGAGCAGTACTTC	TRBV4-3	TRBJ2-7	TRBD1
CASSQGRGGYEQYF	TGCGCCAGCAGCCAGGGACGGGGGGGCTACGAGCAGTACTTC	TRBV4-1	TRBJ2-7	TRBD2
CAWSAIGQGLYSGANVLTF	TGTGCCTGGAGTGCCATCGGACAGGGACTATACTCTGGGGCCAACGTCCTGACTTTC	TRBV30	TRBJ2-6	NA
CASERDRGGTDTQYF	TGTGCCAGCGAGAGGGACAGGGGAGGCACAGATACGCAGTATTTT	TRBV11-1	TRBJ2-3	TRBD1
CASSFEGGQTQPQHF	TGCGCCAGCAGTTTCGAAGGGGGACAGACACAGCCCCAGCATTTT	TRBV5-1	TRBJ1-5	TRBD1
CASSDFGEQFF	TGTGCCAGCAGTGACTTCGGTGAGCAGTTCTTC	TRBV2	TRBJ2-1	NA
CATSDREISGANVLTF	TGTGCCACCAGCGACAGGGAGATCTCTGGGGCCAACGTCCTGACTTTC	TRBV15	TRBJ2-6	TRBD1
CASSFDRAGLARTGELFF	TGCGCCAGCAGCTTCGACAGGGCGGGACTAGCGAGAACCGGGGAGCTGTTTTTT	TRBV5-1	TRBJ2-2	TRBD2
CASSAVPGLADTQYF	TGCGCCAGCAGCGCCGTACCCGGACTAGCCGATACGCAGTATTTT	TRBV4-1	TRBJ2-3	TRBD2
CATAPGANYGYTF	TGTGCCACTGCCCCCGGGGCTAACTATGGCTACACCTTC	TRBV19	TRBJ1-2	NA
CASSLARGNPGRAFF	TGTGCCAGCAGCTTAGCGCGAGGGAATCCAGGGAGGGCTTTCTTT	TRBV7-6	TRBJ1-1	NA
CASRSGSYEQYF	TGTGCCAGCAGGTCAGGGTCCTACGAGCAGTACTTC	TRBV6-1	TRBJ2-7	NA
CASSGLVSGTQYF	TGTGCCAGCAGTGGACTAGTCTCGGGGACCCAGTACTTC	TRBV2	TRBJ2-5	NA
CASSQSTVRTNEKLFF	TGCGCCAGCAGCCAGTCCACAGTGCGAACTAATGAAAAACTGTTTTTT	TRBV4-3	TRBJ1-4	NA
CASSDRGLQETQYF	TGTGCCAGCAGTGACCGGGGACTTCAAGAGACCCAGTACTTC	TRBV6-1	TRBJ2-5	NA
CASSSHHRGFTNTEAFF	TGCGCCAGCAGCTCTCACCACAGGGGGTTCACGAACACTGAAGCTTTCTTT	TRBV5-1	TRBJ1-1	TRBD1
CASSLAGGRVEQFF	TGTGCCAGCAGTCTAGCGGGGGGGCGGGTTGAGCAGTTCTTC	TRBV25-1	TRBJ2-1	TRBD2
CATGDRVHQETQYF	TGTGCCACCGGGGACAGGGTTCACCAAGAGACCCAGTACTTC	TRBV15	TRBJ2-5	TRBD1
CASSLAGTGNTGELFF	TGTGCCAGCAGCTTGGCCGGGACAGGCAACACCGGGGAGCTGTTTTTT	TRBV5-6	TRBJ2-2	TRBD1
CASSSLAGGLNEQYF	TGCGCCAGCAGCTCCTTAGCGGGGGGGCTTAACGAGCAGTACTTC	TRBV5-1	TRBJ2-7	TRBD2
CASSPLGQAMNTEAFF	TGTGCCAGCAGTCCGCTGGGACAGGCGATGAACACTGAAGCTTTCTTT	TRBV27	TRBJ1-1	TRBD1
CATSSPQGTLNTEAFF	TGTGCCACCAGCTCACCACAGGGGACCTTGAACACTGAAGCTTTCTTT	TRBV15	TRBJ1-1	TRBD1
CASSVTAGWGEGYTF	TGTGCCAGCAGCGTAACCGCGGGATGGGGGGAGGGCTACACCTTC	TRBV9	TRBJ1-2	NA
CASSQGTGDSNQPQHF	TGCGCCAGCAGCCAAGGGACAGGGGATAGCAATCAGCCCCAGCATTTT	TRBV4-3	TRBJ1-5	TRBD1
CASSTSVGGYGYTF	TGCGCCAGCAGCACCAGCGTAGGGGGCTATGGCTACACCTTC	TRBV5-1	TRBJ1-2	NA
CASSQGLAGGPGDNEQFF	TGCGCCAGCAGCCAGGGACTAGCGGGGGGGCCAGGCGACAATGAGCAGTTCTTC	TRBV5-1	TRBJ2-1	TRBD2
CASSPRGGDVVYGYTF	TGTGCCAGCAGCCCGCGAGGGGGGGACGTGGTCTATGGCTACACCTTC	TRBV11-2	TRBJ1-2	NA
CASRPYRDPNYGYTF	TGTGCCAGCAGGCCCTACAGGGACCCCAACTATGGCTACACCTTC	TRBV6-5	TRBJ1-2	NA
CASSGGGQGGDEKLFF	TGCGCCAGCAGTGGGGGGGGACAGGGAGGGGATGAAAAACTGTTTTTT	TRBV10-1	TRBJ1-4	TRBD1
CASRWGVGYGYTF	TGTGCCAGCAGGTGGGGAGTAGGGTATGGCTACACCTTC	TRBV6-5	TRBJ1-2	NA
CASSLSSGGIYPYEQYF	TGTGCCAGCAGCTTATCTAGCGGGGGGATATATCCCTACGAGCAGTACTTC	TRBV7-2	TRBJ2-7	TRBD2
CASSFRTDNEQFF	TGTGCCAGTAGTTTCCGGACAGACAATGAGCAGTTCTTC	TRBV19	TRBJ2-1	NA
CASSLVQPYGYTF	TGTGCCAGCAGTTTAGTACAGCCTTATGGCTACACCTTC	TRBV28	TRBJ1-2	NA